The T cell receptor (beta chain) described here comes from a study of T cell responses to AZD1222 COVID-19 vaccine. Using immunoSEQ multiplex PCR, the repertoire was profiled, and TCRdb retains in-frame clones only, with some absent. This table holds approximately 200,000 clones, roughly 92% found once. This clone was counted once. Its antigen is not identified. With 2 bases removed from V and 2 bases from J, the gap between germline ends came to 6 bases. Germline-derived CDR1 and CDR2 are LGHDT and YNNKEL (reference sequence). This CDR3 comprises 13 residues. Study-level points and caveats: Epitopes outside B.1.351 and B.1.1.7 mutated regions reportedly drew nearly half of spike TCRs.

This clonotype was obtained from an adult who received the AZD1222 COVID-19 vaccine. Specimen: peripheral blood, collected 28 days after the second AZD1222 dose. V is TRBV3-1 (or the pseudogene TRBV3-2) and J is TRBJ1-2; D not resolved. CDR3 nucleotides: TGTGCCAGCAGCCAACTTACCAACTATGGCTACACCTTC. Translated: CASSQLTNYGYTF.